Here is one TCR beta chain with its context. Original handling: Cell counts per sample came from amplifying reference gene primers. Measured with immunoSEQ multiplex PCR; TCRdb has only the in-frame clones, and not every one. Clonal size and the V and J genes are those of that table, whereas D and trimming came from the DNA. The data show roughly 140,000 clones, around 77% seen once. This sample was taken from a study of blood T cell repertoires in COVID-19. As for the study in general: Samples representing acute and convalescent COVID-19 were sourced from the United States, Italy and Spain. T cells, B-cell-depleted T cells, or PBMCs provided the cDNA or gDNA that served as material.

V lost 4 bases and J lost 1; bases outside the gene matches: 4. Germline CDR1 SGDLS, CDR2 YYNGEE. CDR3 length equals 14 residues. The clonotype originates from a man aged 50 to 60 with active or convalescent COVID-19. The chain combines TRBV9 with TRBJ1-1, with 7 nucleotides matching TRBD1. The sample consisted of peripheral blood. CDR3 sequence (DNA): TGTGCCAGCAGCACCCGGGACAGGAACACTGAAGCTTTCTTT. It translates to CASSTRDRNTEAFF.